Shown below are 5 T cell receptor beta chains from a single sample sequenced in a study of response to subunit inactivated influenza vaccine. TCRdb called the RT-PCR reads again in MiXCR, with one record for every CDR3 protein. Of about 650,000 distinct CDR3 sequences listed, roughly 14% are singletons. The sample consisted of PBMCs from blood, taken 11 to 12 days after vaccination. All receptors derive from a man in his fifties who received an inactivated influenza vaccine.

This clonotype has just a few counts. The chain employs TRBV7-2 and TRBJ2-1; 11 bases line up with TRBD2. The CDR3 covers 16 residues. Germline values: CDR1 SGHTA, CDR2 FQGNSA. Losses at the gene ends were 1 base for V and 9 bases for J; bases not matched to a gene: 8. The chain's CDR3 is CASSLVTSGEGCEQFF. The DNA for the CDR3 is TGTGCCAGCAGCTTAGTGACTAGCGGGGAAGGTTGTGAGCAGTTCTTC.

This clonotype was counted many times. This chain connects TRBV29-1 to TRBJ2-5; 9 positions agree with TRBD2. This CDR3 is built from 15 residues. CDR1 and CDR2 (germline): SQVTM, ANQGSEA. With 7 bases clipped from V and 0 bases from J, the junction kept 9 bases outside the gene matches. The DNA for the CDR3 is TGCAGCGCCCAATCGACTAGCGGAAACCAAGAGACCCAGTACTTC. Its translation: CSAQSTSGNQETQYF.

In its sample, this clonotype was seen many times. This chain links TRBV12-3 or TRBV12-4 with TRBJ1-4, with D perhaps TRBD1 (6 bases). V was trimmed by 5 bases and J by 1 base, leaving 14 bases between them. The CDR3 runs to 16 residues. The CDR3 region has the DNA TGTGCCAGCAGTCCAAGAGAGACAGGAACTAATGAAAAACTGTTTTTT. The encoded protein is CASSPRETGTNEKLFF.

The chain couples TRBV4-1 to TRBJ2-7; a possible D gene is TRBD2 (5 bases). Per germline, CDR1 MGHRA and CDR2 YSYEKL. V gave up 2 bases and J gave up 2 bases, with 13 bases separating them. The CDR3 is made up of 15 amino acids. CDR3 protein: CASSQNPLGPYEQYF. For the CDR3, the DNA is TGCGCCAGCAGCCAAAATCCACTAGGTCCCTACGAGCAGTACTTC.

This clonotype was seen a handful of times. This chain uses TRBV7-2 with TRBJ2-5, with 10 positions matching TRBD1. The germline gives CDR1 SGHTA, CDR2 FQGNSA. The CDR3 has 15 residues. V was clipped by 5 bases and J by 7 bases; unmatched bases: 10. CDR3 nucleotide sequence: TGTGCCAGCAGCGAATTGACAGGGGGCGTAGGGACCCAGTACTTC. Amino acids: CASSELTGGVGTQYF. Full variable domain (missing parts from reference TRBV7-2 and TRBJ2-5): GAGVSQSPSNKVTEKGKDVELRCDPISGHTALYWYRQSLGQGLEFLIYFQGNSAPDKSGLPSDRFSAERTGGSVSTLTIQRTQQEDSAVYLCASSELTGGVGTQYFGPGTRLLVL.